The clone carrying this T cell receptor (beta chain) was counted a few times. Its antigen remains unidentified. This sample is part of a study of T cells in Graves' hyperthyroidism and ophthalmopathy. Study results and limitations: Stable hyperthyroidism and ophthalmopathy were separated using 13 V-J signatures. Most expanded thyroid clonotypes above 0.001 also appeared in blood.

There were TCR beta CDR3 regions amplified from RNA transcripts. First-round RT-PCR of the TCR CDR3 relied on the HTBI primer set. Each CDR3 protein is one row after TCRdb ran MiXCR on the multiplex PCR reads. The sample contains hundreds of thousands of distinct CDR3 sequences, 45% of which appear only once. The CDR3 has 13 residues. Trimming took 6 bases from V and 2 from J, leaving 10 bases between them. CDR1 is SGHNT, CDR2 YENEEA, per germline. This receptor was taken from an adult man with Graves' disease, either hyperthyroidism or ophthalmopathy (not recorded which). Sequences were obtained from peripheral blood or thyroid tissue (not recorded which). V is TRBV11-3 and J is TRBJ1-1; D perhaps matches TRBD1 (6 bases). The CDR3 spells CASSGGFNTEAFF. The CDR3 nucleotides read TGTGCCAGCAGTGGGGGCTTTAACACTGAAGCTTTCTTT.